Listed here are 4 T cell receptor beta chains from one sample, sequenced in a study of blood T cell repertoires in COVID-19. The assay was immunoSEQ multiplex PCR, and TCRdb's table has in-frame clones only and misses some. The repertoire holds some 300,000 clones, with 85% to 90% as singletons. Material: PBMCs or T cells enriched from blood (not recorded which). These receptors were taken from a woman between 50 and 59 years old who had been exposed to COVID-19.

The J gene is TRBJ2-5, the V gene TRBV5-1, with TRBD2 matching over 8 bases. Per the germline V gene, CDR1 is SGHRS and CDR2 is YFSETQ. The CDR3 extends over 16 amino acids. V lost 1 base and J lost 4; bases outside the gene matches: 9. CDR3 nucleotides: TGCGCCAGCAGCTTGAACGGGGGGGCCCTGGGAGAGACCCAGTACTTC. This sequence encodes CASSLNGGALGETQYF.

On this clone: One junction end does not reproduce the germline sequence, and a read error may be involved. The V call is TRBV7-7, the J call TRBJ2-1; 12 positions agree with TRBD2. Germline V gene sequence: CDR1 SSHAT, CDR2 FNYEAQ (reference sequence). The CDR3 has 17 residues. The CDR3 loop reads CASSLALAGGPGNEQFF. The CDR3 DNA reads as TGTGCTAGCAGCTTAGCGCTAGCGGGGGGGCCAGGCAATGAGCAGTTCTTC.

The chain carries TRBV5-1 and TRBJ2-2, with D possibly being TRBD1 (5 bases). Trimming pared 0 bases from V and 0 bases from J, leaving 9 bases between. CDR3 length: 16 amino acids. Germline CDR1 reads SGHRS; CDR2 reads YFSETQ. The CDR3: CASSLEGQPNTGELFF. The CDR3, as DNA: TGCGCCAGCAGCTTGGAAGGACAACCGAACACCGGGGAGCTGTTTTTT.

The V gene is TRBV5-6, the J gene TRBJ2-1, with D hard to call. Trimming removed 0 bases from V and 0 bases from J, with 10 bases in between. From germline, CDR1 is SGHDT and CDR2 YYEEEE. This CDR3 has 16 residues. CDR3 amino acids: CASSLVYSGSYNEQFF. The CDR3 DNA reads TGTGCCAGCAGCTTGGTTTACTCCGGCTCCTACAATGAGCAGTTCTTC.